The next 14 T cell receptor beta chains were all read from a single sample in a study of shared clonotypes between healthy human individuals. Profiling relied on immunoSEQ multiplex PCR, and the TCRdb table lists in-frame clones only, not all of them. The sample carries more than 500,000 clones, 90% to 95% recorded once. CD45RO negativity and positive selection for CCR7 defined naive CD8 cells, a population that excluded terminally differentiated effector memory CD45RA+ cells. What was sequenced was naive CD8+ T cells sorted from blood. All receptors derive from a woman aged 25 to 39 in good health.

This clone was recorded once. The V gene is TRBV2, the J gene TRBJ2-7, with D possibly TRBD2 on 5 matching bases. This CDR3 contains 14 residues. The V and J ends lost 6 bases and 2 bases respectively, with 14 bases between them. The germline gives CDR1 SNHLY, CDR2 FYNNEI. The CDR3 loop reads CASSAGIAAYEQYF. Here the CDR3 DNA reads TGTGCCAGCAGCGCCGGGATAGCCGCCTACGAGCAGTACTTC.

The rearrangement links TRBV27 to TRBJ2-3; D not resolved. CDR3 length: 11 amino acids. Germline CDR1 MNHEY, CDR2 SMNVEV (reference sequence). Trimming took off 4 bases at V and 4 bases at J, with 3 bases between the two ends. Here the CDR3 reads CASSSSDTQYF. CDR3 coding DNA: TGTGCCAGCAGTTCCTCAGATACGCAGTATTTT.

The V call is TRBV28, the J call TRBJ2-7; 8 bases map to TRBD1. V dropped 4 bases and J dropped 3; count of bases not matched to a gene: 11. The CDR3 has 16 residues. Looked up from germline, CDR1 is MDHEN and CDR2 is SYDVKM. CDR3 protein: CASSSDDRGLGYEQYF. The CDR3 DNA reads TGTGCCAGCAGTTCAGACGACAGGGGTCTGGGCTACGAGCAGTACTTC.

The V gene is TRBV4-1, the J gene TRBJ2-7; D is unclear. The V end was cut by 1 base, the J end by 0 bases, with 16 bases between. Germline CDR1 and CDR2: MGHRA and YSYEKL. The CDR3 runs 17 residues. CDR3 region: CASSQASAWSGSYEQYF. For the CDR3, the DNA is TGCGCCAGCAGCCAAGCAAGCGCCTGGTCGGGCTCCTACGAGCAGTACTTC.

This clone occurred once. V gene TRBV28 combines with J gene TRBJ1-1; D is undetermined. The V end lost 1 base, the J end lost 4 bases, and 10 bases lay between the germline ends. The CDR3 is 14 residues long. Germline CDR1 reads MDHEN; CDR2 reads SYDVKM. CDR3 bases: TGTGCCAGCAGTTTATTTGATCCCTTCACTGAAGCTTTCTTT. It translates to CASSLFDPFTEAFF.

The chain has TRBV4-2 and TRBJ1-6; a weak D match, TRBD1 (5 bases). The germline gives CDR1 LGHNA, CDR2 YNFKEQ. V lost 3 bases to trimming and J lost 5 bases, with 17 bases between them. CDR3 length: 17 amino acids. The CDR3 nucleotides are TGTGCCAGCAGCCATGAGATTACCGGGACGGATAATTCACCCCTCCACTTT. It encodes CASSHEITGTDNSPLHF.

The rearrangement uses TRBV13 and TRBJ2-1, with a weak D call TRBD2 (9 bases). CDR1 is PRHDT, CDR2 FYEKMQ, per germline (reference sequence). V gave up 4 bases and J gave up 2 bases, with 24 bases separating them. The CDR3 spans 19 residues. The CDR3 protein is CASSSTGEPGLAPYNEQFF. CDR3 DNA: TGTGCCAGCAGCTCGACAGGGGAACCGGGACTAGCCCCCTACAATGAGCAGTTCTTC.

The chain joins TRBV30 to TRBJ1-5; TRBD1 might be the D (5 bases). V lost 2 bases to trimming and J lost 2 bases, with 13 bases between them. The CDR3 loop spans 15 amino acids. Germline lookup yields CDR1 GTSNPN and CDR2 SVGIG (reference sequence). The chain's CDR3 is CAWSLRGFGNQPQHF. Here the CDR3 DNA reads TGTGCCTGGAGTCTCCGGGGGTTTGGCAATCAGCCCCAGCATTTT.

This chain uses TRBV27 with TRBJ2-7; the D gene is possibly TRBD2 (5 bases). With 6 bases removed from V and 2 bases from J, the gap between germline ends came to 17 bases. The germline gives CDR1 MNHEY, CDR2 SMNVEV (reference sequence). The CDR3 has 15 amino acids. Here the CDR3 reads CASRPGLAGPYEQYF. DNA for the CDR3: TGTGCCAGCAGACCCGGACTCGCCGGTCCCTACGAGCAGTACTTC.

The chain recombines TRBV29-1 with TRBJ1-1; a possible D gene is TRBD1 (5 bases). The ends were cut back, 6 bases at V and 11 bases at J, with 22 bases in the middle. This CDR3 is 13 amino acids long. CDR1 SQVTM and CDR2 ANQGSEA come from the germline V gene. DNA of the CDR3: TGCAGCGTACTCGATCCGGGACGTGATTTGGCTTTCTTT. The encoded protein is CSVLDPGRDLAFF.

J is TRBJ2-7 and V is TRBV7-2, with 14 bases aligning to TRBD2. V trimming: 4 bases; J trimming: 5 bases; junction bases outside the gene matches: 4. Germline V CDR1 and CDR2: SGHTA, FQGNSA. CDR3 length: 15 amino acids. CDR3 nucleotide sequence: TGTGCCAGCAGCTACGGACTAGCGGGAGGCCACGAGCAGTACTTC. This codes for CASSYGLAGGHEQYF.

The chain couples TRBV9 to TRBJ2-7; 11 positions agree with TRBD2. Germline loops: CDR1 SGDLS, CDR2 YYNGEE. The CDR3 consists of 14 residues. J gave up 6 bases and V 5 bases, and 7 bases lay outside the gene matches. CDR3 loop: CASSGPGTSGEQYF. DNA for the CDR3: TGTGCCAGCAGTGGCCCCGGGACTAGCGGCGAGCAGTACTTC.

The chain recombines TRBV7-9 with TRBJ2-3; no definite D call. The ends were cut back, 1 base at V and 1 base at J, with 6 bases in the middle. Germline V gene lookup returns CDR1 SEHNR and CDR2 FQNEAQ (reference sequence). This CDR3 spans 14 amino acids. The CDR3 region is CASSLDSRTDTQYF. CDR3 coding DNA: TGTGCCAGCAGCTTAGATTCGCGCACAGATACGCAGTATTTT.

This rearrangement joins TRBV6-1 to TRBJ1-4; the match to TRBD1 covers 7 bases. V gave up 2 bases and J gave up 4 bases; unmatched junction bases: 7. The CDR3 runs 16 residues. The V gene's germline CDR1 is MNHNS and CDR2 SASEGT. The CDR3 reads CASSEYRGLLNEKLFF. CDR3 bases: TGTGCCAGCAGTGAATACAGGGGTCTACTTAATGAAAAACTGTTTTTT.